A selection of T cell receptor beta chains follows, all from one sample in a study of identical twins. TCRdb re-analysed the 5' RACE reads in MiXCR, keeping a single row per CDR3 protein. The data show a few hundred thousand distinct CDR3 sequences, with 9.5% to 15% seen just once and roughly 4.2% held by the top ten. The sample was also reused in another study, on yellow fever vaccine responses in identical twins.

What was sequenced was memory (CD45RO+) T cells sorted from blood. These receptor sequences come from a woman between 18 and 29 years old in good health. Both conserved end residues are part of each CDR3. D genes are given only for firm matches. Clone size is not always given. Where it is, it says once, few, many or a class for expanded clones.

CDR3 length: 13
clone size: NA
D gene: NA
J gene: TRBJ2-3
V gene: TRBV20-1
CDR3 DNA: TGCAGTGTGGTAGCGGACTCCACAGATACGCAGTATTTT
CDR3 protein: CSVVADSTDTQYF

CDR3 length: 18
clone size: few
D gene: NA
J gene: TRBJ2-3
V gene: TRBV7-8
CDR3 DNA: TGTGCCAGCAGCTTACGACCCTCGGGACGGTATTTGACAGATACGCAGTATTTT
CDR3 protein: CASSLRPSGRYLTDTQYF

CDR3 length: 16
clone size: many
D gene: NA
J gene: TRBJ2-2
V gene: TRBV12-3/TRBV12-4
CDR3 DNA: TGTGCCAGCAGTTTCAATATGGGGACGAACACCGGGGAGCTGTTTTTT
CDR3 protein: CASSFNMGTNTGELFF

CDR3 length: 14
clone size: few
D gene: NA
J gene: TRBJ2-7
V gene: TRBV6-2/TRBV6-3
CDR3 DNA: TGTGCCAGCAGTTTCCCCGGGTCATCTTACGAGCAGTACTTC
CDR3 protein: CASSFPGSSYEQYF

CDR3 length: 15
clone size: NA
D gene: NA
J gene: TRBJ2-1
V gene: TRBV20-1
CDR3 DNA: TGCAGTGCTAGAGACCCCGGTGAGGGGGGCAATGAGCAGTTCTTC
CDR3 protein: CSARDPGEGGNEQFF

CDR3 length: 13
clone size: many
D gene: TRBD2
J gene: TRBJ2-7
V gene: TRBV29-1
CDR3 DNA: TGCAGCGTTATAAGGCTAGCGGGAGGTGAGCAGTACTTC
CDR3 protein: CSVIRLAGGEQYF

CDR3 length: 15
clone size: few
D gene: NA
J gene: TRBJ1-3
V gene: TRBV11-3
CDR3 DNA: TGTGCCAGCAGCCCTGGACAGAGCTCTGGAAACACCATATATTTT
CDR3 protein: CASSPGQSSGNTIYF

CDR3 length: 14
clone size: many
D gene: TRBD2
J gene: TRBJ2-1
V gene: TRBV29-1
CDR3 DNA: TGCAGCGTTGAAGGTCTAGCGGAGTCCCCAGTTCAGTTCTTC
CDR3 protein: CSVEGLAESPVQFF

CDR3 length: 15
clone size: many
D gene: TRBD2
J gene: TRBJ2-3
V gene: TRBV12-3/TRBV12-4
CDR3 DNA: TGTGCCAGCAGTTTACCTAGCGGGGGCACAGATACGCAGTATTTT
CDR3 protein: CASSLPSGGTDTQYF

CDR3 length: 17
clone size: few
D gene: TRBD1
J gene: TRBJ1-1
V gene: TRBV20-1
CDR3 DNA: TGCTGTGCTAGAGATTTTCGTCAGGGGGCCTCGAACACTGAAGCTTTCTTT
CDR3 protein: CCARDFRQGASNTEAFF

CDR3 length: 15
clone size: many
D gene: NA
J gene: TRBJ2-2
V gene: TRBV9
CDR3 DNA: TGTGCCAGCAGCGCCCCGGGACTCCGGACCGGGGAGCTGTTTTTT
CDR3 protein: CASSAPGLRTGELFF

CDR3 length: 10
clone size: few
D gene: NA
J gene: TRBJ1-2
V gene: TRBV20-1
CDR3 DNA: TGCAGTGCCGAGAGGGGTGGCTACACCTTC
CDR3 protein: CSAERGGYTF

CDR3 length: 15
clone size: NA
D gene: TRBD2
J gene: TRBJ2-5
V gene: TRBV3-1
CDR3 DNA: TGTGCCAGCAGCCCCTTAGCGGGATTCCAAGAGACCCAGTACTTC
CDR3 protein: CASSPLAGFQETQYF

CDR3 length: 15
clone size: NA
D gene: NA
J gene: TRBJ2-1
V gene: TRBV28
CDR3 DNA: TGTGCCAGCGGGAGTACCGGGACACCGACGGATGAGCAGTTCTTC
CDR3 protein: CASGSTGTPTDEQFF

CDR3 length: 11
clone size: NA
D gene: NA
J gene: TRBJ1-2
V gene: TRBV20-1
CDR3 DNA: TGCAGTGCTAGAGTAGGCTCAATGGGGGTCTTC
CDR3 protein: CSARVGSMGVF

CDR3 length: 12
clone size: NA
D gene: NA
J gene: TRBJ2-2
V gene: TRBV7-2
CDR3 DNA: TGTGCCCGCAGGGGAAACACCGGGGAGCTGTTTTTT
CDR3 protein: CARRGNTGELFF

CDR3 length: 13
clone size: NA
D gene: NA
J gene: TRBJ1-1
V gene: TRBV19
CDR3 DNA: TGTGCCAGTAGTAGAACATGGGACACTGAAGCTTTCTTT
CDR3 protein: CASSRTWDTEAFF

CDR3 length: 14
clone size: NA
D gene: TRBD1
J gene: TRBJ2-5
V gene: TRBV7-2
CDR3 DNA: TGTGCCAGCAGCTCCCGGGACAGACAAGAGACCCAGTACTTC
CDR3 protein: CASSSRDRQETQYF

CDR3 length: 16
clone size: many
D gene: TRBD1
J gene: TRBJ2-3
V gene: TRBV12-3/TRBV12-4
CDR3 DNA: TGTGCCAGCAGTCTCGGGGACAGGCGTAACACAGATACGCAGTATTTT
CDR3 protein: CASSLGDRRNTDTQYF

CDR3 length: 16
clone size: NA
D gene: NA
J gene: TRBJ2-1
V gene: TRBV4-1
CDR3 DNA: TGCGCCAGCAGCCAAGCGCCTAGTCCCTCCCACCATGAGCAGTTCTTC
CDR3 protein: CASSQAPSPSHHEQFF

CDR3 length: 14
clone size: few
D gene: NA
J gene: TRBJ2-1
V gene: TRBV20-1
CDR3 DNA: TGCAGTGCTAGCGGCAGGGGATACTACAATGAGCAGTTCTTC
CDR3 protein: CSASGRGYYNEQFF

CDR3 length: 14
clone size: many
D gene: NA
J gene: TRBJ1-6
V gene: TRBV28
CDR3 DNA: TGTGCCAGCACCCCGGGGGGTGGGGATTCACCCCTCCACTTT
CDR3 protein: CASTPGGGDSPLHF

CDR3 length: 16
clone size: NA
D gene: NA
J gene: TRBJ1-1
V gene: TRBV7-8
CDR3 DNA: TGTGCCAGCAGCATGTCGGGACCCTCAGGAGGAACTGAAGCTTTCTTT
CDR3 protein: CASSMSGPSGGTEAFF

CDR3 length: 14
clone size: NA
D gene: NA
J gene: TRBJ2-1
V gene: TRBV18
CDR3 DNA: TGTGCCAGCTCACCACGGCAGGGCTCCAATGAGCAGTTCTTC
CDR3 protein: CASSPRQGSNEQFF

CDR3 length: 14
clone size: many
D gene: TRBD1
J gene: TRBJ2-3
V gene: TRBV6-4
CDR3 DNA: TGTGCCAGCAGTGAGGGACAGGCGACAGATACGCAGTATTTT
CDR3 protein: CASSEGQATDTQYF

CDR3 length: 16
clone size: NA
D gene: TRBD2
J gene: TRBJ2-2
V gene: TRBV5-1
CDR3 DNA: TGCGCCAGCAGCCTCGACCCTAGCGGGAGGACCGGGGAGCTGTTTTTT
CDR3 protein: CASSLDPSGRTGELFF